This TCR beta chain was recovered during a study of shared clonotypes between healthy human individuals. As defined, naive CD8 cells were CD45RO-negative and positively selected for CCR7, with terminally differentiated effector memory CD45RA+ cells excluded. Only in-frame clones appear in the TCRdb table, and some are missing; sequencing was by immunoSEQ multiplex PCR. In the table there are some 2.1 million clones, 93% of which are singletons. Germline V CDR1 and CDR2: MDHEN, SYDVKM. With 4 bases clipped from V and 0 bases from J, the junction kept 8 bases outside the gene matches. The CDR3 runs 16 residues.

The receptor comes from a man aged 18 to 29 in good health. Some clones in this sample may be carry-over from other donors' samples. Sequenced: naive CD8+ T cells from PBMCs. The rearrangement links TRBV28 to TRBJ2-7; 8 positions agree with TRBD1. The CDR3 DNA sequence: TGTGCCAGCAGTTCACTACAGGGGGGCTCCTCCTACGAGCAGTACTTC. Translated: CASSSLQGGSSYEQYF.